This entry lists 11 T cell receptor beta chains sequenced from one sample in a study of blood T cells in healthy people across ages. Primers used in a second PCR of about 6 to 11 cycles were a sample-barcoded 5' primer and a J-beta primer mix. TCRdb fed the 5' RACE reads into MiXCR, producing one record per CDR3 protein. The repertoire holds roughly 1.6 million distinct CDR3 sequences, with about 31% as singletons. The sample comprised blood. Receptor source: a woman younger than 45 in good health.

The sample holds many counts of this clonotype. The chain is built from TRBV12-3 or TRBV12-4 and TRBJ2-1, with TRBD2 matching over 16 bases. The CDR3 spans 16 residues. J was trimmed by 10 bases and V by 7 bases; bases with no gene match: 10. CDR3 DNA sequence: TGTGCCAGCACCGACGGGACTAGCGGGAGGGCCAGGGAGCAGTTCTTC. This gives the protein CASTDGTSGRAREQFF.

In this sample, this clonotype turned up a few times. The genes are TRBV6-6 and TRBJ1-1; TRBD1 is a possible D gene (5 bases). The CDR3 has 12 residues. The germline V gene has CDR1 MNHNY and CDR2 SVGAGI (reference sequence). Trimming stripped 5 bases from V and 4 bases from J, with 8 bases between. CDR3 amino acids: CASSSGTTEAFF. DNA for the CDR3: TGTGCCAGCAGTAGCGGGACCACTGAAGCTTTCTTT.

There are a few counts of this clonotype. CDR3 region: CSVEGLAGAPGQETQYF. The CDR3 DNA is TGCAGCGTTGAGGGACTAGCGGGAGCCCCGGGGCAAGAGACCCAGTACTTC. The rearrangement uses TRBV29-1 and TRBJ2-5; 14 nucleotides line up with TRBD2. The V gene's germline CDR1 is SQVTM and CDR2 ANQGSEA. CDR3 size: 17 residues. Trimming cost V 3 bases and J 2 bases; bases outside gene matches: 8.

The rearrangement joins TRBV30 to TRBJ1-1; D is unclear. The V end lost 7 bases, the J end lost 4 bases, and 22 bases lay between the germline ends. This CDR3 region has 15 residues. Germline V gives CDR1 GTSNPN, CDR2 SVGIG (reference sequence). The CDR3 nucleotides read TGTGCCTTAACTGCTCCCGGGTCTCAAGGCACTGAAGCTTTCTTT. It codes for CALTAPGSQGTEAFF.

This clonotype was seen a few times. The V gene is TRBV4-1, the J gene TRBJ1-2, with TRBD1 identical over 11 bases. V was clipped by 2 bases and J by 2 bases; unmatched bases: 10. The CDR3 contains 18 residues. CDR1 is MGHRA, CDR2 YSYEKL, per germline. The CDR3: CASSQFGLDRGRNYGYTF. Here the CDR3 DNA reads TGCGCCAGCAGCCAATTTGGGCTGGACAGGGGGCGAAACTATGGCTACACCTTC.

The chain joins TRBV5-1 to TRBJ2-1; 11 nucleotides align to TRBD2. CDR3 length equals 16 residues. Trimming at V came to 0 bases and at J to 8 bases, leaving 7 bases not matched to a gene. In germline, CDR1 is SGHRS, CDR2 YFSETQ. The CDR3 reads CASSLELAGVGHEQFF. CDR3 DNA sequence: TGCGCCAGCAGCTTGGAACTAGCGGGAGTTGGCCATGAGCAGTTCTTC. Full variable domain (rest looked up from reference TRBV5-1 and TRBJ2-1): KAGVTQTPRYLIKTRGQQVTLSCSPISGHRSVSWYQQTPGQGLQFLFEYFSETQRNKGNFPGRFSGRQFSNSRSEMNVSTLELGDSALYLCASSLELAGVGHEQFFGPGTRLTVL.

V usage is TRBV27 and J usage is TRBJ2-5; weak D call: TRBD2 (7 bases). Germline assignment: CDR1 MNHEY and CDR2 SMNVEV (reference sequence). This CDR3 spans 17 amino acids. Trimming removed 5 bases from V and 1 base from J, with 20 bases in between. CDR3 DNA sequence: TGTGCCAGCAGTCCCGGATATGGGGGGGGGCCCCAAGAGACCCAGTACTTC. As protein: CASSPGYGGGPQETQYF.

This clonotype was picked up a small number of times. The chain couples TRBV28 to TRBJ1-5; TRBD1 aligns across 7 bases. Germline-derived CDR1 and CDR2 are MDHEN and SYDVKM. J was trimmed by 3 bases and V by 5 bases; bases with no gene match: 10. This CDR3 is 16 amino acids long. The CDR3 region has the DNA TGTGCCAGCAGTCCGACCGGGACAGCAATCAATCAGCCCCAGCATTTT. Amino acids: CASSPTGTAINQPQHF.

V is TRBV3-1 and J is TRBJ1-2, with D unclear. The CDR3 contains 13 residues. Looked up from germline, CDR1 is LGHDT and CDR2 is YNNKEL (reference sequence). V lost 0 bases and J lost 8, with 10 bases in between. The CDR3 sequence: CASSQDRIGGYTF. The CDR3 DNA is TGTGCCAGCAGCCAAGATAGGATTGGCGGCTACACCTTC.

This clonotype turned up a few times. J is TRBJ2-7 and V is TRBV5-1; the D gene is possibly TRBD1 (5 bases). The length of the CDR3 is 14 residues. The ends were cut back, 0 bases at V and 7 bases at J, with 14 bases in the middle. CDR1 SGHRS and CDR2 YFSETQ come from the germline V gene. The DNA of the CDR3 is TGCGCCAGCAGCTTGGCAGGGTATTCTCGGGAGCAGTACTTC. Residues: CASSLAGYSREQYF.

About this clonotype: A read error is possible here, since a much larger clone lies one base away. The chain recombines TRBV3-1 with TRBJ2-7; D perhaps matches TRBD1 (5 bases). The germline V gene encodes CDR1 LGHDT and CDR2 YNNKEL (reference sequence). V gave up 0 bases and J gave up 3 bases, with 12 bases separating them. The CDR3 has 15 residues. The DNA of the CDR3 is TGTGCCAGCAGCCAAGACAGGGCCGCCGTCTACGAGCAGTACTTC. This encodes CASSQDRAAVYEQYF.